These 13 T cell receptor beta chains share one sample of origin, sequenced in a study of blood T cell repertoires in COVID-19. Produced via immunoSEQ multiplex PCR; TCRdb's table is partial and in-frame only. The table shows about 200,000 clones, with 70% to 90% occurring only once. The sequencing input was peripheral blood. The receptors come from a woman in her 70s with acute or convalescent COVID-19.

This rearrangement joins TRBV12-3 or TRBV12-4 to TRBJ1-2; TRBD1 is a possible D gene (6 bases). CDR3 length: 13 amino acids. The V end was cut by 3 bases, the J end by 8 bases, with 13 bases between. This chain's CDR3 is CASSFNGGGGYTF. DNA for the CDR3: TGTGCCAGCAGTTTCAACGGCGGGGGCGGCTACACCTTC.

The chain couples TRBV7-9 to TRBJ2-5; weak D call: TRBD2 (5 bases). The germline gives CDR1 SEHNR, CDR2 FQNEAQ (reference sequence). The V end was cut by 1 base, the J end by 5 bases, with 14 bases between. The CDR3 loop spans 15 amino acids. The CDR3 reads CASSLGVGVQETQYF. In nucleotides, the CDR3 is TGTGCCAGCAGCTTAGGAGTCGGGGTGCAGGAGACCCAGTACTTC.

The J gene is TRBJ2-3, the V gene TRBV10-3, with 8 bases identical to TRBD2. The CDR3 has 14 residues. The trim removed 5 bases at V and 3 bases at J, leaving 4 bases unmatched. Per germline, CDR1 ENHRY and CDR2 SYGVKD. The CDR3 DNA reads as TGTGCCATCAGTAGCGGGGGAGGGACAGATACGCAGTATTTT. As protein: CAISSGGGTDTQYF.

The chain's CDR3 is CASSFQRGDYNEQFF. CDR3 sequence (DNA): TGCGCCAGCAGCTTTCAGCGGGGGGACTACAATGAGCAGTTCTTC. The V and J genes are TRBV5-1 and TRBJ2-1, with TRBD2 matching over 9 bases. Germline V gene sequence: CDR1 SGHRS, CDR2 YFSETQ. The CDR3 loop spans 15 amino acids. J lost 3 bases, V lost 2 bases, and 3 bases had no gene match.

The CDR3: CASSMTGLTTEAFF. The CDR3, as DNA: TGCGCCAGCAGTATGACAGGGTTGACCACTGAAGCTTTCTTT. The V and J genes are TRBV5-1 and TRBJ1-1; 7 bases match TRBD1. V dropped 5 bases and J dropped 4; count of bases not matched to a gene: 8. Germline V gene data show CDR1 as SGHRS and CDR2 as YFSETQ. The length of the CDR3 is 14 residues.

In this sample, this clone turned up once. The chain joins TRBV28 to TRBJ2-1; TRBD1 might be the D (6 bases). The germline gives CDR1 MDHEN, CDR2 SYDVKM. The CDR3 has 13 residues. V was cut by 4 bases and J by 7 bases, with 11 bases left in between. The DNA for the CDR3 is TGTGCCAGCAGTTGGGGGCCCCGAAATGAGCAGTTCTTC. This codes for CASSWGPRNEQFF.

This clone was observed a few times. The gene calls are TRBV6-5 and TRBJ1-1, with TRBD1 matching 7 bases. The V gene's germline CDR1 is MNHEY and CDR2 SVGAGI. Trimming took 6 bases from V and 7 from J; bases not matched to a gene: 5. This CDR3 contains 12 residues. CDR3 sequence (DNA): TGTGCCAGCAGCCGGGACAGCCGTGAAGCTTTCTTT. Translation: CASSRDSREAFF.

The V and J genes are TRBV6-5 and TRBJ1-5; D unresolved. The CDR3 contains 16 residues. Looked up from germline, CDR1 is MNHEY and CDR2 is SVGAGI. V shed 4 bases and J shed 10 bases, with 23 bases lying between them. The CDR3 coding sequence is TGTGCCAGCAGTTCATGGACTCCCAACCGATCTTTTCCCCAGCATTTT. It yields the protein CASSSWTPNRSFPQHF.

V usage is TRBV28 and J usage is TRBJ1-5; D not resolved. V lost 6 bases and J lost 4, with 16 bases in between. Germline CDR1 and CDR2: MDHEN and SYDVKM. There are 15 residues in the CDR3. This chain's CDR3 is CASRGRTEPNQPQHF. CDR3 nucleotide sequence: TGTGCCAGCAGGGGGAGAACAGAGCCGAATCAGCCCCAGCATTTT.

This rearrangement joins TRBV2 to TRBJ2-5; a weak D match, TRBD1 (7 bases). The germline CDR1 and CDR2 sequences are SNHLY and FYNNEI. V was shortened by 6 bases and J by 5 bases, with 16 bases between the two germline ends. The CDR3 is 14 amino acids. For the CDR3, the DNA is TGTGCCAGCAGCGGGACAGTGGCGGGGGAGACCCAGTACTTC. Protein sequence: CASSGTVAGETQYF.

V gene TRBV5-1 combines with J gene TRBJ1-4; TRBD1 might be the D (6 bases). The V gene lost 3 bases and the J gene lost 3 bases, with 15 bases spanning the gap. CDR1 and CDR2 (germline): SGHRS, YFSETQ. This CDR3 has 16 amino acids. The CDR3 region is CASSYNRDTSNEKLFF. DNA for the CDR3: TGCGCCAGCAGCTACAACCGGGACACCTCTAATGAAAAACTGTTTTTT.

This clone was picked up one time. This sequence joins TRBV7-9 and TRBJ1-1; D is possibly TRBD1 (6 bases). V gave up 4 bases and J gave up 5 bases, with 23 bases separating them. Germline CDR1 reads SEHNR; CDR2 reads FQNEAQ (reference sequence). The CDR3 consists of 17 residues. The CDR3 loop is CASSSGRGRGLGTEAFF. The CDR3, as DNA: TGTGCCAGCAGCTCCGGCCGGGGCAGGGGCTTGGGGACTGAAGCTTTCTTT.

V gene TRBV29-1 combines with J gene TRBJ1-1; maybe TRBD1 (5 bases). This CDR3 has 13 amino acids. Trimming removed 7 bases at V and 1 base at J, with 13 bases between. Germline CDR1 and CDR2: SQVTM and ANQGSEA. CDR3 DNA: TGCAGCGGGGCTAGGGGTGCGAACACTGAAGCTTTCTTT. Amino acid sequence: CSGARGANTEAFF.